These 25 T cell receptor beta chains originate from one sample sequenced in a study of prognosis after radiotherapy for stage I lung cancer. Multiplex PCR, run in two rounds, amplified TCR beta CDR3 from genomic DNA. With primers specific to each TRBV and TRBJ gene, the first-round PCR was performed. TCRdb independently ran MiXCR on the multiplex PCR reads; one entry per CDR3 protein. The table includes about 31,000 distinct CDR3 sequences, 42% detected once. The material sequenced was PBMCs, taken before or after stereotactic body radiation therapy (not recorded which). These receptors were collected from a donor over 45 with non-small cell lung cancer.

This clonotype was seen a few times. A far larger clone is only one base removed, so a read error is likely. The chain employs TRBV6-2 or TRBV6-3 and TRBJ1-1; 9 positions agree with TRBD1. Germline loops: CDR1 MNHEY, CDR2 SVGEGT. With 4 bases clipped from V and 8 bases from J, the junction kept 5 bases outside the gene matches. This CDR3 is built from 13 residues. The CDR3 DNA is TGTGCCAGCAGTTCTCGGACAGGGGAGGAAGCTTTCTTT. Translated: CASSSRTGEEAFF.

This clonotype occurred many times. The rearrangement uses TRBV5-1 and TRBJ2-5, with 9 bases aligning to TRBD1. CDR3 length equals 15 residues. The J segment lost 0 bases and the V segment lost 4 bases, leaving 4 bases of the junction unmatched. Germline assignment: CDR1 SGHRS and CDR2 YFSETQ. In DNA form, the CDR3 reads TGCGCCAGCAGCCTGGGACAGGGATACCAAGAGACCCAGTACTTC. This encodes CASSLGQGYQETQYF.

This clonotype was seen just once. The V and J genes are TRBV7-6 and TRBJ2-3; D tentatively fits TRBD1 or TRBD2 (6 bases each). This CDR3 is built from 16 residues. V lost 6 bases, J lost 0 bases, and 16 bases lay in between. Germline CDR1 SGHVS, CDR2 FNYEAQ. The CDR3 DNA is TGTGCCAGCAGTTTGGGGGGCGGGACAAGCACAGATACGCAGTATTTT. It codes for CASSLGGGTSTDTQYF.

This clonotype has at least ten counts. The V gene is TRBV5-1, the J gene TRBJ2-1; TRBD2 matches at 15 bases. V trimming: 4 bases; J trimming: 7 bases; junction bases outside the gene matches: 15. Per germline, CDR1 SGHRS and CDR2 YFSETQ. The CDR3 is 19 residues long. CDR3 sequence: CASSRGLAGGTSLGNEQFF. CDR3 sequence (DNA): TGCGCCAGCAGCAGGGGACTAGCGGGAGGTACGAGCCTGGGGAATGAGCAGTTCTTC.

This clonotype was recorded many times. The CDR3 here is CASSLDRGVGDGETQYF. Written as DNA, the CDR3 is TGTGCCAGCAGCTTAGATCGGGGGGTAGGGGATGGAGAGACCCAGTACTTC. V is TRBV11-2 and J is TRBJ2-5, with TRBD2 identical over 7 bases. Germline V lookup: CDR1 SGHAT, CDR2 FQNNGV. Germline trimming cut 0 bases from V and 4 bases from J; bases unmatched to any gene: 11. The CDR3 length is 17 residues.

There are many counts of this clonotype. One base away lies a much larger clone, so this may be a sequencing read error. V and J are TRBV20-1 and TRBJ1-2; possibly TRBD1 for D (5 bases). This CDR3 has 13 amino acids. Trimming shortened V by 2 bases and J by 5 bases, and 12 bases separated the two germline ends. Germline V gene lookup returns CDR1 DFQATT and CDR2 SNEGSKA (reference sequence). The CDR3 is CSARIETAYGYTF. The CDR3 region has the DNA TGCAGTGCTAGAATAGAGACAGCTTATGGCTACACCTTC.

This clonotype was detected many times. It is unclear where the CDR3 begins or ends on the DNA, so no DNA is shown, and the CDR3 is as TCRdb lists it. The gene calls are TRBV28 and TRBJ1-5. The CDR3 is 17 residues long, counting both termini. Germline values: CDR1 MDHEN, CDR2 SYDVKM. This chain's CDR3 is CAAGVVFWRNSNQPQHF.

Worth noting for this clonotype: A much bigger clone sits one base away, suggesting this may be a read error. This chain joins TRBV5-6 and TRBJ2-7; D is possibly TRBD1 (6 bases). The CDR3 runs to 15 residues. The germline V gene encodes CDR1 SGHDT and CDR2 YYEEEE. V dropped 1 base and J dropped 5 bases, with 16 bases sitting between them. This CDR3 reads CASSLSSGVWDEQYF. The CDR3 DNA reads as TGTGCCAGCAGCTTGTCGTCAGGGGTATGGGACGAGCAGTACTTC.

About this clonotype: A much bigger clone sits one base away, suggesting this may be a read error. Here the CDR3 reads CASSGQGSRWGGDEKLFF. Written as DNA, the CDR3 is TGTGCCAGCAGTGGACAGGGGAGTCGATGGGGGGGCGATGAAAAACTGTTTTTT. This chain links TRBV6-2 or TRBV6-3 with TRBJ1-4; 9 bases are a match to TRBD1. CDR1 and CDR2 (germline): MNHEY, SVGEGT. The ends lost 5 bases at V and 6 bases at J; junction bases unmatched: 16. CDR3 length: 18 residues.

This clonotype was found many times. The chain links TRBV4-2 to TRBJ2-7; no definite D call. V dropped 4 bases and J dropped 7 bases, with 20 bases sitting between them. Germline V CDR1 and CDR2: LGHNA, YNFKEQ. The CDR3 runs to 15 residues. CDR3 amino acids: CASSLDSNSEREQYF. The CDR3 DNA is TGTGCCAGCAGCCTAGACTCGAACTCTGAGAGGGAGCAGTACTTC.

This clonotype was observed at least ten times. The chain recombines TRBV28 with TRBJ2-5; possibly TRBD2 for D (6 bases). Germline V gives CDR1 MDHEN, CDR2 SYDVKM. V gave up 3 bases and J gave up 5 bases, with 16 bases separating them. The CDR3 sequence is 15 residues long. The CDR3 spells CASSFSGIGGETQYF. The CDR3 DNA reads as TGTGCCAGCAGTTTTTCAGGGATTGGGGGGGAGACCCAGTACTTC.

Concerning this clonotype itself: Lacking the conserved final phenylalanine or tryptophan, this CDR3 likely reflects a read error. V usage is TRBV6-1 and J usage is TRBJ1-2; no reliable D call. The CDR3 covers 12 residues. Germline CDR1 reads MNHNS; CDR2 reads SASEGT. Here the CDR3 reads CASSPSGYGYTL. CDR3 nucleotide sequence: TGTGCAAGCAGTCCCTCGGGCTATGGCTACACCCTC.

Only a few counts were recorded for this clonotype. Given a far larger clone just one base away, this is likely a sequencing read error. The rearrangement uses TRBV6-5 and TRBJ2-7, with 8 bases lining up with TRBD2. The CDR3 extends over 16 amino acids. CDR1 is MNHEY and CDR2 is SVGAGI in the germline V gene. V trimming: 2 bases; J trimming: 6 bases; junction bases outside the gene matches: 12. The CDR3 coding sequence is TGTGCCAGCAGTTACGTGCCCGGGAGGGGACTGGGCGAGCAGTACTTC. Residues: CASSYVPGRGLGEQYF.

The V call is TRBV5-1, the J call TRBJ2-7; D unresolved. In germline, CDR1 is SGHRS, CDR2 YFSETQ. The CDR3 totals 14 residues. With 0 bases removed from V and 2 bases from J, the gap between germline ends came to 9 bases. CDR3 DNA sequence: TGCGCCAGCAGCTTGGATGGCCGCACCTACGAGCAGTACTTC. Translated: CASSLDGRTYEQYF.

This clonotype came up once. V is TRBV6-1 and J is TRBJ1-6; the match to TRBD1 covers 9 bases. CDR1 and CDR2 (germline): MNHNS, SASEGT. This CDR3 is built from 13 residues. Germline trimming cut 6 bases from V and 10 bases from J; bases unmatched to any gene: 4. CDR3 region: CASRQTGGSPLHF. DNA of the CDR3: TGTGCCAGCAGGCAGACAGGGGGATCACCCCTCCACTTT.

This clonotype rates as medium-sized. The chain couples TRBV6-1 to TRBJ1-5; D is ambiguous. The V end lost 3 bases, the J end lost 0 bases, and 15 bases lay between the germline ends. CDR1 and CDR2 from the germline V gene are MNHNS and SASEGT. This CDR3 comprises 17 residues. CDR3 sequence reads: CASSEEAGEYSNQPQHF. As DNA, the CDR3 is TGTGCCAGCAGTGAGGAAGCCGGGGAATATAGCAATCAGCCCCAGCATTTT.

This clonotype turned up a few times. A clone one base away is much larger, so this may be a read error. The chain joins TRBV28 to TRBJ1-1; TRBD1 might be the D (5 bases). CDR1 is MDHEN and CDR2 is SYDVKM in the germline V gene. CDR3 length equals 15 residues. The CDR3 here is CASSSTVGRNTEASF. The CDR3 nucleotides read TGTGCCAGCAGTTCGACCGTGGGGCGGAACACTGAAGCTTCCTTT.

The J gene is TRBJ2-7, the V gene TRBV28; D might be TRBD1 or TRBD2, each matching 5 bases. Per the germline V gene, CDR1 is MDHEN and CDR2 is SYDVKM. V was trimmed by 2 bases and J by 9 bases, leaving 23 bases between them. There are 16 residues in the CDR3. CDR3 in DNA: TGTGCCAGCAGTTTACCCCCGGGACGCGCTCTACGAGGGCAGTACTTC. It encodes CASSLPPGRALRGQYF.

This clonotype came up many times. This sequence joins TRBV15 and TRBJ2-5; D is uncertain. The germline V and J ends were trimmed by 0 bases and 3 bases, with 5 bases remaining between them. CDR3 length equals 13 residues. Germline CDR1 and CDR2: LNHNV and YYDKDF (reference sequence). CDR3: CATSRDPEETQYF. CDR3 DNA: TGTGCCACCAGCAGAGATCCCGAAGAGACCCAGTACTTC.

V is TRBV6-2 or TRBV6-3 and J is TRBJ2-3; TRBD2 matches at 11 bases. V gave up 6 bases and J gave up 3 bases; unmatched junction bases: 8. Germline CDR1 and CDR2: MNHEY and SVGEGT. This CDR3 has 16 residues. The CDR3 here is CASRPSGRSGTDTQYF. The CDR3 DNA reads TGTGCCAGCAGGCCTAGCGGGAGGAGTGGTACAGATACGCAGTATTTT.

The sample holds many counts of this clonotype. The chain employs TRBV20-1 and TRBJ1-5, with D perhaps matching TRBD1 (6 bases). In germline, CDR1 is DFQATT, CDR2 SNEGSKA (reference sequence). Trimming left V 6 bases short and J 0 bases short, with 12 bases between. This CDR3 spans 14 amino acids. The CDR3 region has the DNA TGCAGTGCAGGACAGAGCTATAGCAATCAGCCCCAGCATTTT. It yields the protein CSAGQSYSNQPQHF.

This clonotype was seen at least ten times. V usage is TRBV19 and J usage is TRBJ1-4, with D unresolved. V was cut by 7 bases and J by 7 bases, with 16 bases left in between. The length of the CDR3 is 14 residues. CDR1 is LNHDA and CDR2 is SQIVND in the germline V gene (reference sequence). The CDR3 here is CASTVQPGSEKLFF. CDR3 DNA: TGTGCCAGTACCGTACAGCCAGGTAGTGAAAAACTGTTTTTT. Full variable domain (outside the CDR3, taken from reference TRBV19 and TRBJ1-4): DGGITQSPKYLFRKEGQNVTLSCEQNLNHDAMYWYRQDPGQGLRLIYYSQIVNDFQKGDIAEGYSVSREKKESFPLTVTSAQKNPTAFYLCASTVQPGSEKLFFGSGTQLSVL.

This clonotype was detected ten times or more. The chain links TRBV19 to TRBJ2-3; D is perhaps TRBD2 (5 bases). Germline lookup yields CDR1 LNHDA and CDR2 SQIVND (reference sequence). The CDR3 consists of 14 residues. V lost 7 bases and J lost 3, with 14 bases in between. Here the CDR3 DNA reads TGTGCCAGTAAATCCAGCGGTGGAACAGATACGCAGTATTTT. Protein: CASKSSGGTDTQYF.

On this clonotype itself: This may arise from a read error, as a much more abundant clone is one base away. The V call is TRBV6-2 or TRBV6-3, the J call TRBJ2-1; D tentatively fits TRBD1 or TRBD2 (6 bases each). CDR1 is MNHEY and CDR2 is SVGEGT in the germline V gene. The CDR3 sequence is 16 residues long. The V end was cut by 6 bases, the J end by 6 bases, with 21 bases between. The CDR3 DNA is TGTGCCAGCAGCACTAAGTGGGGGAAGGGGGGCAATGAGCAGTTCTTC. Amino acid sequence: CASSTKWGKGGNEQFF.

This clonotype was detected ten times or more. The junction does not match germline at one end; this may be a read error. The rearrangement links TRBV7-9 to TRBJ1-5; 8 positions agree with TRBD1. CDR3 length: 15 amino acids. Germline assignment: CDR1 SEHNR and CDR2 FQNEAQ (reference sequence). CDR3 in amino acids: CASSFGTGGNQPRHF. The CDR3 DNA is TGTGCCAGCAGCTTCGGGACAGGAGGGAATCAGCCCCGGCATTTT.